The 17 T cell receptor beta chains below all came from one sample that was sequenced in a study of CD8 T cells in ankylosing spondylitis. TCRdb used MiXCR to reprocess the 5' RACE reads, holding one entry per CDR3 protein. Of around 53,000 distinct CDR3 sequences detected, around 7.4% appear once; the ten largest clones hold over 7%. The sequencing sample was made of blood, either unsorted or a sorted T cell fraction (not recorded which). The receptors stem from a female donor with ankylosing spondylitis or in good health (not recorded which).

This clonotype was picked up many times. The V and J genes are TRBV4-1 and TRBJ1-5; D unresolved. V lost 0 bases and J 5 bases, leaving 14 bases between the germline ends. The CDR3 totals 16 residues. Germline CDR1 MGHRA, CDR2 YSYEKL. The DNA for the CDR3 is TGCGCCAGCAGCCAAGACCCGTCGGGAGACTATCAGCCCCAGCATTTT. Translated, it gives CASSQDPSGDYQPQHF.

The rearrangement links TRBV20-1 to TRBJ2-1; 13 nucleotides match TRBD2. CDR1 and CDR2 (germline): DFQATT, SNEGSKA (reference sequence). This CDR3 comprises 15 residues. Losses at the gene ends were 5 bases for V and 4 bases for J; bases not matched to a gene: 5. CDR3 protein: CSAASTSGGYNEQFF. Written as DNA, the CDR3 is TGCAGTGCTGCTTCGACTAGCGGGGGGTACAATGAGCAGTTCTTC.

This clonotype was picked up many times. The chain employs TRBV12-3 or TRBV12-4 and TRBJ1-5, with TRBD1 matching 7 bases. CDR3 length equals 15 residues. V gave up 6 bases and J gave up 4 bases; unmatched junction bases: 9. CDR3 amino acids: CASSREGAPNQPQHF. CDR3 nucleotide sequence: TGTGCCAGCAGCAGAGAGGGGGCACCTAATCAGCCCCAGCATTTT.

This clonotype was observed many times. The chain combines TRBV7-8 with TRBJ1-6; D remains unclear. Looked up from germline, CDR1 is SGHVS and CDR2 is FQNEAQ. This CDR3 comprises 17 residues. The V end was cut by 5 bases, the J end by 0 bases, with 14 bases between. CDR3 nucleotides: TGTGCCAGCAGCCCTCCTGGGAGGAGCTCCTATAATTCACCCCTCCACTTT. As protein: CASSPPGRSSYNSPLHF.

This clonotype has a count of ten or more. V is TRBV25-1 and J is TRBJ2-6; TRBD1 agrees at 7 bases. The CDR3 loop spans 17 amino acids. Germline assignment: CDR1 MGHDK and CDR2 SYGVNS. Unmatched junction bases numbered 6, after V lost 4 bases and J lost 0 bases. In nucleotides, the CDR3 is TGTGCCAGCAGTGGTGACAGGGTACCCTCTGGGGCCAACGTCCTGACTTTC. Translated: CASSGDRVPSGANVLTF.

At least ten counts were recorded for this clonotype. The CDR3 protein is CSASGSRQETQYF. CDR3 nucleotide sequence: TGCAGTGCTTCAGGGTCGCGTCAAGAGACCCAGTACTTC. The gene calls are TRBV20-1 and TRBJ2-5, with a weak D call TRBD1 (5 bases). The CDR3 spans 13 residues. V was trimmed by 5 bases and J by 2 bases, leaving 12 bases between them. Germline V gene sequence: CDR1 DFQATT, CDR2 SNEGSKA (reference sequence).

This clonotype was picked up many times. The V and J genes are TRBV5-6 and TRBJ1-6; D gene unclear. V lost 1 base and J lost 7, with 12 bases in between. Germline CDR1 reads SGHDT; CDR2 reads YYEEEE. This CDR3 spans 15 amino acids. This CDR3 is CASSLRGLGNSPLHF. In DNA form, the CDR3 reads TGTGCCAGCAGCTTGCGAGGGTTGGGGAATTCACCCCTCCACTTT.

This clonotype was found many times. The chain joins TRBV24-1 to TRBJ2-1; D not resolved. There are 13 residues in the CDR3. V lost 5 bases and J 6 bases, leaving 10 bases between the germline ends. Per germline, CDR1 KGHDR and CDR2 SFDVKD. Here the CDR3 DNA reads TGTGCCACCAGTGCCCCCTGGGGCAATGAGCAGTTCTTC. It translates to CATSAPWGNEQFF.

The sample holds many counts of this clonotype. The chain employs TRBV28 and TRBJ2-3; TRBD1 matches at 7 bases. The CDR3 extends over 15 amino acids. The germline CDR1 and CDR2 sequences are MDHEN and SYDVKM. Trimming cost V 7 bases and J 1 base; bases outside gene matches: 8. Written as DNA, the CDR3 is TGTGCCAGCATAAAGGGGGCGCGGGGCACAGATACGCAGTATTTT. Protein sequence: CASIKGARGTDTQYF. The full variable domain, with the rest looked up from reference TRBV28 and TRBJ2-3, is DVKVTQSSRYLVKRTGEKVFLECVQDMDHENMFWYRQDPGLGLRLIYFSYDVKMKEKGDIPEGYSVSREKKERFSLILESASTNQTSMYLCASIKGARGTDTQYFGPGTRLTVL.

This clonotype was counted at least ten times. The chain combines TRBV3-1 with TRBJ2-1, with no clear D. V was trimmed by 0 bases and J by 8 bases, leaving 11 bases between them. CDR1 is LGHDT, CDR2 YNNKEL, per germline (reference sequence). This CDR3 contains 14 residues. CDR3 amino acids: CASSQDTVRYEQFF. The CDR3 coding sequence is TGTGCCAGCAGCCAAGATACCGTACGGTATGAGCAGTTCTTC.

This clonotype was counted at least ten times. The chain couples TRBV7-2 to TRBJ2-2, with D perhaps TRBD1 (6 bases). Trimming took 4 bases from V and 2 from J, leaving 8 bases between them. Germline assignment: CDR1 SGHTA and CDR2 FQGNSA. The CDR3 covers 14 residues. The CDR3 region is CASSSRGNTGELFF. The CDR3 nucleotides read TGTGCCAGCAGCTCCAGGGGAAACACCGGGGAGCTGTTTTTT.

In its sample, this clonotype was seen many times. This chain uses TRBV20-1 with TRBJ2-3, with 10 bases aligning to TRBD2. The junction had 12 bases not matched to a gene; V was cut back by 6 bases and J by 3 bases. The CDR3 runs to 16 residues. Germline V gene lookup returns CDR1 DFQATT and CDR2 SNEGSKA (reference sequence). The CDR3 nucleotides read TGCAGTGCCGCCTTTTTACTAGCGGGGTCGACAGATACGCAGTATTTT. Amino acid sequence: CSAAFLLAGSTDTQYF.

The chain couples TRBV5-1 to TRBJ2-3, with D maybe TRBD2 (5 bases). The V and J ends lost 4 bases and 5 bases respectively, with 14 bases between them. CDR3 length equals 14 residues. Germline V gives CDR1 SGHRS, CDR2 YFSETQ. This CDR3 reads CASSPRARGDTQYF. The CDR3 region has the DNA TGCGCCAGCAGCCCTCGTGCCCGGGGAGATACGCAGTATTTT. Full variable domain (missing parts from reference TRBV5-1 and TRBJ2-3): KAGVTQTPRYLIKTRGQQVTLSCSPISGHRSVSWYQQTPGQGLQFLFEYFSETQRNKGNFPGRFSGRQFSNSRSEMNVSTLELGDSALYLCASSPRARGDTQYFGPGTRLTVL.

In its sample, this clonotype was seen many times. The chain links TRBV29-1 to TRBJ1-5, with D maybe TRBD1 (5 bases). CDR3 length: 13 amino acids. V was trimmed by 4 bases and J by 6 bases, leaving 13 bases between them. Looked up from germline, CDR1 is SQVTM and CDR2 is ANQGSEA. The CDR3 nucleotides are TGCAGCGTTGCTCGGGACGTGGGTCAGCCCCAGCATTTT. This encodes CSVARDVGQPQHF.

The sample holds many counts of this clonotype. The chain combines TRBV20-1 with TRBJ2-1; TRBD1 matches at 10 bases. The CDR3 contains 14 residues. The ends lost 2 bases at V and 6 bases at J; junction bases unmatched: 4. Per the germline V gene, CDR1 is DFQATT and CDR2 is SNEGSKA (reference sequence). The CDR3 region is CSARTGQGTNEQFF. The CDR3 DNA is TGCAGTGCTAGAACGGGACAGGGGACCAATGAGCAGTTCTTC.

This clonotype was counted many times. At one boundary the junction diverges from the germline segment, which might be a read error. The rearrangement joins TRBV20-1 to TRBJ2-1; 10 bases are shared with TRBD2. In germline, CDR1 is DFQATT, CDR2 SNEGSKA (reference sequence). The CDR3 is made up of 17 amino acids. CDR3 DNA sequence: TGCTGTGCTAGCCCCGTTAGCGGGGGGTACTCCTACAATGAGCAGTTCTTC. It translates to CCASPVSGGYSYNEQFF.

The chain is built from TRBV7-6 and TRBJ2-2; D unclear. The CDR3 loop spans 13 amino acids. Per germline, CDR1 SGHVS and CDR2 FNYEAQ. The V end lost 1 base, the J end lost 6 bases, and 6 bases lay between the germline ends. The CDR3 DNA follows: TGTGCCAGCAGCTTAGAACCGGCCGGGGAGCTGTTTTTT. It encodes CASSLEPAGELFF. Full variable domain (missing parts from reference TRBV7-6 and TRBJ2-2): GAGVSQSPRYKVTKRGQDVALRCDPISGHVSLYWYRQALGQGPEFLTYFNYEAQQDKSGLPNDRFSAERPEGSISTLTIQRTEQRDSAMYRCASSLEPAGELFFGEGSRLTVL.